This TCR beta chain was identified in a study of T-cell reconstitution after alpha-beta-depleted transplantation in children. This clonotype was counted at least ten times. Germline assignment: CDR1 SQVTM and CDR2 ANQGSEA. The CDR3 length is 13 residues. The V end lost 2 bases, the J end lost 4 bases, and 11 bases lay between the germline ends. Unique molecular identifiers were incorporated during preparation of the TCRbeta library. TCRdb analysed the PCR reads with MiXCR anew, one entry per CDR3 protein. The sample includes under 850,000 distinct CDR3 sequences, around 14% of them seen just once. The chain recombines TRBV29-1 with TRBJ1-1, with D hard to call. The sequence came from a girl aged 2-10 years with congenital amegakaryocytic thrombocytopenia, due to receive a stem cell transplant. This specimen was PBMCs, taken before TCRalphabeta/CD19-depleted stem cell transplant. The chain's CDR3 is CSVEMGRSTEAFF. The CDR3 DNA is TGCAGCGTTGAAATGGGCCGGTCCACTGAAGCTTTCTTT.